These T cell receptor beta chains were read from a single sample in a study of early T cells in non-severe SARS-CoV-2 infection. TCRdb reprocessed the 5' RACE reads with MiXCR, giving one entry per CDR3 protein. This table holds approximately 66,000 distinct CDR3 sequences, approximately 13% found once. Sequenced input: whole blood. The receptors were gathered from an adult who was a healthcare worker with PCR-confirmed SARS-CoV-2 infection or an uninfected control (not recorded which). The CDR3 runs from the conserved cysteine through the conserved F or W. The D gene is left open where the match is weak. Part of the rows lack a size; the others show once, few, many or a class for expanded clones.

j_call: TRBJ1-2
v_call: TRBV5-1
clone_size: many
d_call: TRBD1
cdr3_aa: CASSLGPGQSHGYTF
cdr3_nt: TGCGCCAGCAGCTTGGGACCGGGACAGAGTCATGGCTACACCTTC

j_call: TRBJ2-3
v_call: TRBV4-3
clone_size: many
d_call: TRBD2
cdr3_aa: CASSPRPAGGGDTQYF
cdr3_nt: TGCGCCAGCAGCCCTCGCCCGGCGGGAGGGGGAGATACGCAGTATTTT

j_call: TRBJ1-2
v_call: TRBV29-1
clone_size: many
d_call: NA
cdr3_aa: CSVGGSGPGYTF
cdr3_nt: TGCAGCGTTGGAGGTAGCGGCCCTGGCTACACCTTC

j_call: TRBJ2-4
v_call: TRBV29-1
clone_size: NA
d_call: TRBD1
cdr3_aa: CSVEGDSLGIQYF
cdr3_nt: TGCAGCGTTGAAGGGGACAGCTTGGGCATTCAGTACTTC

j_call: TRBJ2-1
v_call: TRBV5-4
clone_size: many
d_call: NA
cdr3_aa: CASSLVRGSNEQFF
cdr3_nt: TGTGCCAGCAGCTTGGTACGGGGGTCCAATGAGCAGTTCTTC

j_call: TRBJ2-1
v_call: TRBV12-5
clone_size: few
d_call: TRBD2
cdr3_aa: CASGSLAGVRDEQFF
cdr3_nt: TGTGCTAGTGGTTCTTTAGCGGGAGTAAGGGATGAGCAGTTCTTC

j_call: TRBJ2-1
v_call: TRBV7-2
clone_size: few
d_call: NA
cdr3_aa: CASKTGGEQFF
cdr3_nt: TGTGCCAGCAAGACAGGAGGAGAGCAGTTCTTC

j_call: TRBJ2-7
v_call: TRBV10-2
clone_size: few
d_call: NA
cdr3_aa: CASSESRNEQYF
cdr3_nt: TGCGCCAGCAGTGAGTCACGGAATGAGCAGTACTTC

j_call: TRBJ1-2
v_call: TRBV7-9
clone_size: many
d_call: TRBD1
cdr3_aa: CASSPGGEEPWFGYTF
cdr3_nt: TGTGCCAGCAGCCCAGGGGGGGAGGAGCCTTGGTTTGGCTACACCTTC

j_call: TRBJ1-2
v_call: TRBV12-3/TRBV12-4
clone_size: few
d_call: NA
cdr3_aa: CASSLNTYGYTF
cdr3_nt: TGTGCCAGCAGTTTGAATACCTATGGCTACACCTTC

j_call: TRBJ2-2
v_call: TRBV12-5
clone_size: many
d_call: NA
cdr3_aa: CASGLVLGSTGELFF
cdr3_nt: TGTGCTAGTGGTTTGGTACTAGGGAGCACCGGGGAGCTGTTTTTT

j_call: TRBJ2-4
v_call: TRBV19
clone_size: NA
d_call: NA
cdr3_aa: CASRDTSAKNIQYF
cdr3_nt: TGTGCCAGTAGGGACACCTCAGCCAAAAACATTCAGTACTTC

j_call: TRBJ2-4
v_call: TRBV7-2
clone_size: many
d_call: NA
cdr3_aa: CASSQVGVAKNIQYF
cdr3_nt: TGTGCCAGCAGCCAAGTAGGGGTAGCCAAAAACATTCAGTACTTC

j_call: TRBJ1-4
v_call: TRBV5-1
clone_size: NA
d_call: NA
cdr3_aa: CASSYQGGQEKLFF
cdr3_nt: TGCGCCAGCAGTTATCAGGGAGGGCAAGAAAAACTGTTTTTT

j_call: TRBJ2-2
v_call: TRBV5-4
clone_size: few
d_call: NA
cdr3_aa: CASSTGRSGTGELFF
cdr3_nt: TGTGCCAGCAGCACCGGGAGATCGGGGACCGGGGAGCTGTTTTTT

j_call: TRBJ2-3
v_call: TRBV7-8
clone_size: NA
d_call: NA
cdr3_aa: CASSSSWTVTDTQYF
cdr3_nt: TGTGCCAGCAGCTCCTCTTGGACTGTCACAGATACGCAGTATTTT

j_call: TRBJ2-1
v_call: TRBV7-3
clone_size: NA
d_call: TRBD1
cdr3_aa: CASGTGAEQFF
cdr3_nt: TGTGCCAGCGGGACAGGGGCTGAGCAGTTCTTC

j_call: TRBJ2-3
v_call: TRBV5-1
clone_size: few
d_call: TRBD2
cdr3_aa: CASSSTSGRSTDTQYF
cdr3_nt: TGCGCCAGCAGCTCAACTAGCGGGAGGAGCACAGATACGCAGTATTTT

j_call: TRBJ2-5
v_call: TRBV5-6
clone_size: many
d_call: NA
cdr3_aa: CASSITPMTQYF
cdr3_nt: TGTGCCAGCAGCATCACTCCCATGACCCAGTACTTC

j_call: TRBJ2-1
v_call: TRBV9
clone_size: NA
d_call: NA
cdr3_aa: CASSKSPYNEQFF
cdr3_nt: TGTGCCAGCAGCAAGAGTCCCTACAATGAGCAGTTCTTC

j_call: TRBJ2-7
v_call: TRBV6-2/TRBV6-3
clone_size: once
d_call: TRBD2
cdr3_aa: CASSYSGLADEQYF
cdr3_nt: TGTGCCAGCAGTTACTCCGGGCTAGCGGATGAGCAGTACTTC

j_call: TRBJ2-7
v_call: TRBV7-2
clone_size: few
d_call: NA
cdr3_aa: CASSLVSSSSYEQYF
cdr3_nt: TGTGCCAGCAGCTTAGTCTCTAGTTCTTCCTACGAGCAGTACTTC

j_call: TRBJ1-4
v_call: TRBV11-2
clone_size: many
d_call: NA
cdr3_aa: CASSLEWGHEKLFF
cdr3_nt: TGTGCCAGCAGCTTAGAATGGGGCCATGAAAAACTGTTTTTT

j_call: TRBJ2-7
v_call: TRBV29-1
clone_size: once
d_call: NA
cdr3_aa: CSVRLQGYEQYF
cdr3_nt: TGCAGCGTCAGACTTCAGGGATACGAGCAGTACTTC

j_call: TRBJ1-5
v_call: TRBV20-1
clone_size: NA
d_call: NA
cdr3_aa: CSASAGYNQPQHF
cdr3_nt: TGCAGTGCTAGCGCAGGGTACAATCAGCCCCAGCATTTT

j_call: TRBJ2-7
v_call: TRBV15
clone_size: NA
d_call: TRBD2
cdr3_aa: CATSRLLAGGIYEQYF
cdr3_nt: TGTGCCACCAGCAGATTACTAGCGGGAGGAATCTACGAGCAGTACTTC